This paragraph covers one T cell receptor (beta chain) sequence. These data belong to a study of blood T cell repertoires in COVID-19. At the level of the study: There were acute and convalescent COVID-19 samples, and they came from the United States, Italy and Spain. Nucleic acid was either cDNA or gDNA, and it came from T cells, B-cell-depleted T cells, or PBMCs.

V trimming: 5 bases; J trimming: 4 bases; junction bases outside the gene matches: 5. CDR1 LNHDA and CDR2 SQIVND come from the germline V gene (reference sequence). This CDR3 is built from 15 residues. Authors' methods: Estimated nucleated cell counts came from reference gene primer amplification. Assay used: immunoSEQ multiplex PCR; TCRdb lists only in-frame clones, some missing. D and trimming were read from the DNA, whereas the V and J calls and clone size are those reported in that table. The repertoire includes about 70,000 clones, roughly three quarters of them detected once, and 5% to 6.5% sits in the top ten.

V and J are TRBV19 and TRBJ1-6, with 7 bases matching TRBD1. The sequencing input was peripheral blood. This clonotype was obtained from a woman in her fifties or sixties with acute or convalescent COVID-19. The CDR3 bases are TGTGCCAGTAGTCCAGGGGGAGCTTATAATTCACCCCTCCACTTT. Translating it yields CASSPGGAYNSPLHF.